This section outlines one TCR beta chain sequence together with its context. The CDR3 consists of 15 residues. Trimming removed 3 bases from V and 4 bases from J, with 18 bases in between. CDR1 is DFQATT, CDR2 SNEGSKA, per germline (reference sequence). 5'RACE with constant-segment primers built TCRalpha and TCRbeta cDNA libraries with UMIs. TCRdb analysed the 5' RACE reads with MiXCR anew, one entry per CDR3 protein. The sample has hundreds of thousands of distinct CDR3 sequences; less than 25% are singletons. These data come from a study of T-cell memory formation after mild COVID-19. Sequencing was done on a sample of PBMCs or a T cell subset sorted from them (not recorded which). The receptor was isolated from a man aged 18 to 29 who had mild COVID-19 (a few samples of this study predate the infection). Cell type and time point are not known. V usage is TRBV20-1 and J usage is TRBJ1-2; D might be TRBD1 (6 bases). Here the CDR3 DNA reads TGCAGTGCTAGTCGTCCACAGGGTTACGGCTATGGCTACACCTTC. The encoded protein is CSASRPQGYGYGYTF.